The table lists the clone carrying this T cell receptor (beta chain) with many counts. Its antigen is currently unknown. 5'RACE employing 10-nucleotide random UMIs yielded the cDNA. From 15-18 subjects, over 180 million TCR-beta sequences were obtained in each sequencing run. TCRdb recomputed calls from the 5' RACE reads with MiXCR, one row per CDR3 protein. Of 57,000 or so distinct CDR3 sequences detected, nearly 10% appear once; the ten largest clones hold approximately 12%. The entry originates in a study of neurological immune-mediated disorders. Regarding time point: longitudinal time-point 2. General observations from the study: TCR-beta repertoires seemed private in all groups, with no expanded CDR3 amino acid sequences shared.

The sequenced material came from PBMCs. This clonotype was sampled from a man aged 25-45 years in good health.

In nucleotides, the CDR3 is TGTGCCAGCAGCCAACACAGGGGGACTGAAGCTTTCTTT. Protein product: CASSQHRGTEAFF. The rearrangement joins TRBV4-2 to TRBJ1-1; 8 nucleotides match TRBD1. Germline assignment: CDR1 LGHNA and CDR2 YNFKEQ. V trimming: 2 bases; J trimming: 5 bases; junction bases outside the gene matches: 1. The CDR3 is 13 amino acids.